One sample yielded the 16 T cell receptor beta chains listed below, sequenced in a study of Graves' ophthalmopathy and Graves' hyperthyroidism. TCR beta CDR3 amplification used RNA transcripts. RT-PCR in the first round used HTBI primers; a second-round multiplex PCR followed. A single record per CDR3 protein comes from TCRdb applying MiXCR to the multiplex PCR reads. Of about 550,000 distinct CDR3 sequences listed, 39% are singletons. Source material: peripheral blood or thyroid tissue (not recorded which). These receptors were taken from an adult man with Graves' hyperthyroidism.

The J gene is TRBJ2-5, the V gene TRBV20-1, with 7 bases aligning to TRBD1. The junction had 4 bases not matched to a gene; V was cut back by 6 bases and J by 0 bases. The CDR3 sequence is 13 residues long. Germline CDR1 DFQATT, CDR2 SNEGSKA (reference sequence). CDR3 coding DNA: TGCAGTGCCCAAGACAGGGACCAAGAGACCCAGTACTTC. It encodes CSAQDRDQETQYF.

This clonotype was observed many times. The chain uses TRBV5-5 and TRBJ2-2, with 7 bases matching TRBD1. The V gene's germline CDR1 is SGHKS and CDR2 YYEKEE (reference sequence). V lost 5 bases to trimming and J lost 0 bases; unmatched junction nucleotides: 4. The length of the CDR3 is 15 residues. The CDR3 DNA is TGTGCCAGCAGACCCGGGACAGCGAACACCGGGGAGCTGTTTTTT. Translation: CASRPGTANTGELFF.

This chain's CDR3 is CASSSEGASGNTIYF. Written as DNA, the CDR3 is TGCGCCAGCAGCTCTGAGGGGGCTTCTGGAAACACCATATATTTT. This chain joins TRBV5-1 and TRBJ1-3; 7 positions agree with TRBD1. Germline trimming cut 3 bases from V and 1 base from J; bases unmatched to any gene: 4. CDR1 is SGHRS, CDR2 YFSETQ, per germline. The CDR3 runs to 15 residues.

This clonotype was counted ten times or more. J is TRBJ1-4 and V is TRBV7-2; D may be TRBD1 (5 bases). This CDR3 spans 17 amino acids. Trimming stripped 5 bases from V and 0 bases from J, with 16 bases between. Per germline, CDR1 SGHTA and CDR2 FQGNSA. This chain's CDR3 is CASSLSVGRATNEKLFF. The CDR3 DNA reads as TGTGCCAGCAGCCTAAGCGTCGGCAGGGCAACTAATGAAAAACTGTTTTTT.

The table lists this clonotype with many counts. The chain uses TRBV29-1 and TRBJ2-7; a possible D gene is TRBD2 (5 bases). In germline, CDR1 is SQVTM, CDR2 ANQGSEA. The CDR3 runs to 13 residues. Trimming stripped 2 bases from V and 2 bases from J, with 10 bases between. CDR3 sequence (DNA): TGCAGCGTTGAAATGGACTCTCCCTACGAGCAGTACTTC. It encodes CSVEMDSPYEQYF.

The chain links TRBV25-1 to TRBJ2-7; 7 positions match TRBD2. CDR1 and CDR2 (germline): MGHDK, SYGVNS. The CDR3 is 13 residues long. Trimming took 8 bases from V and 5 from J; bases not matched to a gene: 9. CDR3 DNA: TGTGCCAGCTTGATGATAGCGGGCCACGAGCAGTACTTC. Protein sequence: CASLMIAGHEQYF.

There are many counts of this clonotype. The chain links TRBV12-3 or TRBV12-4 to TRBJ1-1, with 7 bases identical to TRBD1. The CDR3 length is 16 residues. Losses at the gene ends were 1 base for V and 4 bases for J; bases not matched to a gene: 9. The DNA of the CDR3 is TGTGCCAGCAGTTTAGTTGAGGGGGCGATGGGCACTGAAGCTTTCTTT. Protein: CASSLVEGAMGTEAFF.

This clonotype was seen a handful of times. The rearrangement links TRBV7-9 to TRBJ2-7; D might be TRBD1 (6 bases). The germline gives CDR1 SEHNR, CDR2 FQNEAQ (reference sequence). Trimming cost V 5 bases and J 1 base, with 18 bases left between them. The CDR3 is made up of 16 amino acids. The CDR3 region is CASSVSRAGESYEQYF. CDR3 bases: TGTGCCAGCAGCGTTAGTCGGGCAGGGGAGTCCTACGAGCAGTACTTC. The full variable domain, completed using reference TRBV7-9 and TRBJ2-7, is DTGVSQNPRHKITKRGQNVTFRCDPISEHNRLYWYRQTLGQGPEFLTYFQNEAQLEKSRLLSDRFSAERPKGSFSTLEIQRTEQGDSAMYLCASSVSRAGESYEQYFGPGTRLTVT.

This clonotype appeared many times. This sequence joins TRBV6-1 and TRBJ1-6; D gene unclear. The CDR3 length is 12 residues. V gave up 5 bases and J gave up 11 bases, with 10 bases separating them. Germline lookup yields CDR1 MNHNS and CDR2 SASEGT. CDR3 DNA: TGTGCCAGCAGTTACTCGATGCCACCCCTCCACTTT. Translated, it gives CASSYSMPPLHF.

The chain couples TRBV30 to TRBJ1-1, with D perhaps matching TRBD1 (5 bases). The V gene's germline CDR1 is GTSNPN and CDR2 SVGIG (reference sequence). The CDR3 is 15 amino acids. Between the trimmed V and J ends, which lost 4 bases and 5 bases, there was a span of 20 bases. CDR3 residues: CAWTGRLNLGTEAFF. CDR3 bases: TGTGCCTGGACAGGGAGACTCAACCTAGGGACTGAAGCTTTCTTT.

This clonotype was counted ten times or more. The chain recombines TRBV7-6 with TRBJ1-6; TRBD1 might be the D (6 bases). Trimming stripped 0 bases from V and 13 bases from J, with 10 bases between. The V gene's germline CDR1 is SGHVS and CDR2 FNYEAQ. This CDR3 comprises 13 residues. CDR3 sequence reads: CASSLAGASPLHF. The CDR3 bases are TGTGCCAGCAGCTTAGCGGGGGCGAGTCCCCTCCACTTT.

The gene calls are TRBV9 and TRBJ2-5, with TRBD1 identical over 8 bases. The CDR3 length is 15 residues. With 4 bases clipped from V and 6 bases from J, the junction kept 11 bases outside the gene matches. Germline assignment: CDR1 SGDLS and CDR2 YYNGEE. CDR3 coding DNA: TGTGCCAGCAGCCCTCAGGGGGCTGGGGCCAAGACCCAGTACTTC. Translated: CASSPQGAGAKTQYF.

This clonotype came up many times. This chain connects TRBV7-6 to TRBJ1-6; the D gene is possibly TRBD1 (5 bases). The CDR3 is 14 amino acids. The germline V gene encodes CDR1 SGHVS and CDR2 FNYEAQ. The V end lost 4 bases, the J end lost 10 bases, and 14 bases lay between the germline ends. The CDR3 region is CASSSSGHRSPLHF. The CDR3 bases are TGTGCCAGCAGCTCATCCGGACACAGGTCACCCCTCCACTTT.

This clonotype was detected many times. The chain joins TRBV19 to TRBJ2-7, with D perhaps TRBD2 (6 bases). This CDR3 region has 14 residues. Per the germline V gene, CDR1 is LNHDA and CDR2 is SQIVND (reference sequence). The germline V and J ends were trimmed by 6 bases and 6 bases, with 18 bases remaining between them. CDR3 sequence: CASRPAGSSPEQYF. As DNA, the CDR3 is TGTGCCAGTAGGCCGGCGGGATCCTCCCCCGAGCAGTACTTC. The full variable domain, with the rest looked up from reference TRBV19 and TRBJ2-7, is DGGITQSPKYLFRKEGQNVTLSCEQNLNHDAMYWYRQDPGQGLRLIYYSQIVNDFQKGDIAEGYSVSREKKESFPLTVTSAQKNPTAFYLCASRPAGSSPEQYFGPGTRLTVT.

In its sample, this clonotype was seen many times. V and J are TRBV19 and TRBJ2-7; 8 bases are shared with TRBD2. The CDR3 spans 15 residues. V lost 3 bases and J lost 2; bases outside the gene matches: 6. The germline gives CDR1 LNHDA, CDR2 SQIVND (reference sequence). This CDR3 is CASSIRGGFTYEQYF. The DNA for the CDR3 is TGTGCCAGTAGTATTCGCGGGGGGTTCACCTACGAGCAGTACTTC.

The chain recombines TRBV19 with TRBJ2-2, with TRBD2 matching 9 bases. The length of the CDR3 is 15 residues. V shed 5 bases, J shed 5 bases, and the junction held 6 bases outside the gene matches. Germline-derived CDR1 and CDR2 are LNHDA and SQIVND (reference sequence). The CDR3 sequence: CASSLGLARTGELFF. The CDR3 nucleotides read TGTGCCAGTAGTCTCGGACTAGCGAGAACCGGGGAGCTGTTTTTT.